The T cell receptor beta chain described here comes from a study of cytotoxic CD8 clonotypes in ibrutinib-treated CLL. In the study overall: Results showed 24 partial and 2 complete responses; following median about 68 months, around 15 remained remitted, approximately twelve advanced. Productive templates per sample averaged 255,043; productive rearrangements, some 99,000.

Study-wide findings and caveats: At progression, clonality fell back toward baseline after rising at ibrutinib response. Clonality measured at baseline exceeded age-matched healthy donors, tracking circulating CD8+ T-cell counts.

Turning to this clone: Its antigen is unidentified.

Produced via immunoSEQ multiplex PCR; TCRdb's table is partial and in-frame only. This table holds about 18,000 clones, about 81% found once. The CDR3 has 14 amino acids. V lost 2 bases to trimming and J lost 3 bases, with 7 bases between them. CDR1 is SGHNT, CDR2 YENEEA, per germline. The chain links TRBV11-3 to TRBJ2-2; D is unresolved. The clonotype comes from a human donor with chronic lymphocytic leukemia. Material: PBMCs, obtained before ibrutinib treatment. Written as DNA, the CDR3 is TGTGCCAGCAGCTTAAGATCTGACACCGGGGAGCTGTTTTTT. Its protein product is CASSLRSDTGELFF.